The present T cell receptor beta chain was sequenced within a study of T cell responses to AZD1222 COVID-19 vaccine. General study results and limits: Spike as a whole was targeted by vaccine-associated CD4 TCRs, dominant at 160-218 and 743-854. Spike-specific TCR repertoires showed rising breadth and depth after two AZD1222 doses. Seropositivity was recorded at baseline in only a handful of AZD1222 recipients.

Per germline, CDR1 SGHAT and CDR2 FQNNGV. The CDR3 is made up of 12 amino acids. Trimming removed 4 bases at V and 5 bases at J, with 8 bases between. The protocol was immunoSEQ multiplex PCR, while the TCRdb copy is restricted to in-frame clones and leaves out a portion. The table lists more than 85,000 clones, roughly 92% of them singletons. Note on this clone: The antigen remains undetermined.

The material was peripheral blood, obtained 28 days after the second AZD1222 dose. This chain links TRBV11-2 with TRBJ1-2; possible D gene TRBD1, 5 bases. This sequence originates from an adult who received the AZD1222 COVID-19 vaccine. This CDR3 reads CASSSGGYGYTF. The CDR3 bases are TGTGCCAGCAGCTCGGGGGGATATGGCTACACCTTC. The variable domain in full, with the rest retrieved from reference TRBV11-2 and TRBJ1-2, is EAGVAQSPRYKIIEKRQSVAFWCNPISGHATLYWYQQILGQGPKLLIQFQNNGVVDDSQLPKDRFSAERLKGVDSTLKIQPAKLEDSAVYLCASSSGGYGYTFGSGTRLTVV.